One and the same sample provided the 30 T cell receptor beta chains below, sequenced in a study of cytomegalovirus exposure and HLA in healthy donors. With 60 Vbeta and 13 Jbeta primers, the PCR was carried out. Repertoires were generated with immunoSEQ multiplex PCR, while TCRdb's copy carries only in-frame clones and drops some. This sample yields 200,000 to 250,000 clones, of which over 65% are seen a single time; 2.7% belongs to the top ten. The sample was PBMCs. The origin of the receptors is a woman aged 55 to 70 in good health and CMV-seropositive.

The rearrangement links TRBV10-1 to TRBJ1-1, with TRBD1 as a possible D gene (5 bases). CDR3 length: 13 residues. CDR1 and CDR2 (germline): WNHNN, SYGVQD (reference sequence). V was pared by 6 bases and J by 5 bases, with 13 bases between. The chain's CDR3 is CASSQGLITEAFF. CDR3 in DNA: TGCGCCAGCAGCCAGGGTCTGATTACTGAAGCTTTCTTT.

This clone has more than one count but fewer than ten. The chain links TRBV15 to TRBJ2-3, with 7 bases matching TRBD2. The CDR3 loop spans 16 amino acids. Germline CDR1 reads LNHNV; CDR2 reads YYDKDF (reference sequence). The junction had 12 bases not matched to a gene; V was cut back by 5 bases and J by 4 bases. The CDR3 DNA reads TGTGCCACCAGCCTCCGTCGGGGGGAGGTTGCAGATACGCAGTATTTT. It yields the protein CATSLRRGEVADTQYF.

The genes are TRBV28 and TRBJ2-5; possible D gene TRBD2, 6 bases. Germline V gene data show CDR1 as MDHEN and CDR2 as SYDVKM. The CDR3 contains 15 residues. V was trimmed by 6 bases and J by 4 bases, leaving 18 bases between them. This CDR3 reads CASSPLRGVRETQYF. CDR3 DNA: TGTGCCAGCAGCCCTCTCCGCGGGGTACGAGAGACCCAGTACTTC. Complete variable domain (other parts from reference TRBV28 and TRBJ2-5): DVKVTQSSRYLVKRTGEKVFLECVQDMDHENMFWYRQDPGLGLRLIYFSYDVKMKEKGDIPEGYSVSREKKERFSLILESASTNQTSMYLCASSPLRGVRETQYFGPGTRLLVL.

This sequence joins TRBV5-6 and TRBJ1-2; TRBD1 matches 8 bases. Trimming at V came to 3 bases and at J to 4 bases, leaving 8 bases not matched to a gene. The CDR3 extends over 15 amino acids. Germline V gene lookup returns CDR1 SGHDT and CDR2 YYEEEE. CDR3 nucleotide sequence: TGTGCCAGCAGCTCTAGCAGGGGGCGCGGCTATGGCTACACCTTC. This sequence encodes CASSSSRGRGYGYTF.

This clone was counted between two and nine times. V gene TRBV9 combines with J gene TRBJ2-5, with 8 bases identical to TRBD1. The V and J ends lost 0 bases and 5 bases, in that order; junction bases with no gene match: 6. Germline assignment: CDR1 SGDLS and CDR2 YYNGEE. The CDR3 covers 15 residues. The CDR3 is CASSVAGRGLETQYF. Here the CDR3 DNA reads TGTGCCAGCAGCGTAGCGGGCAGGGGGCTGGAGACCCAGTACTTC.

This clone was seen only a few times. This sequence joins TRBV7-7 and TRBJ2-7, with TRBD1 matching over 8 bases. Per the germline V gene, CDR1 is SSHAT and CDR2 is FNYEAQ (reference sequence). The CDR3 length is 14 residues. J lost 2 bases, V lost 5 bases, and 5 bases had no gene match. CDR3 protein: CASSPGTGAYEQYF. The CDR3, as DNA: TGTGCCAGCAGCCCGGGGACAGGAGCCTACGAGCAGTACTTC.

This rearrangement joins TRBV28 to TRBJ1-4; 7 bases align to TRBD1. The CDR3 sequence is 14 residues long. J gave up 8 bases and V 9 bases, and 12 bases lay outside the gene matches. Germline CDR1 reads MDHEN; CDR2 reads SYDVKM. CDR3 protein: CASNLGQTREKLFF. As DNA, the CDR3 is TGTGCCAGTAACTTGGGACAGACTAGAGAAAAACTGTTTTTT.

This chain connects TRBV14 to TRBJ1-1, with 8 bases matching TRBD1. Trimming cost V 4 bases and J 4 bases; bases outside gene matches: 2. The CDR3 sequence is 13 residues long. CDR1 and CDR2 (germline): SGHDN, FVKESK. CDR3 bases: TGTGCCAGCAGCCCTACAGGGGGCACTGAAGCTTTCTTT. Residues: CASSPTGGTEAFF.

On this clone itself: An end of the junction differs from the germline gene, which may be a read error. The genes are TRBV7-9 and TRBJ2-1, with D possibly being TRBD2 (6 bases). The CDR3 is 16 residues long. CDR1 is SEHNR and CDR2 is FQNEAQ in the germline V gene (reference sequence). The CDR3 here is CSSSLSLANAYNEQFF. CDR3 nucleotide sequence: TGTTCCAGCAGTCTTTCTCTAGCGAACGCCTACAATGAGCAGTTCTTC.

V is TRBV5-1 and J is TRBJ2-1; D is unclear. The CDR3 sequence is 15 residues long. Germline V lookup: CDR1 SGHRS, CDR2 YFSETQ. The ends were cut back, 2 bases at V and 0 bases at J, with 9 bases in the middle. CDR3 in amino acids: CASSFSLSSYNEQFF. The CDR3 DNA is TGCGCCAGCAGCTTTAGCCTAAGCTCCTACAATGAGCAGTTCTTC.

This clone appeared a few times. V is TRBV5-4 and J is TRBJ1-1; D perhaps matches TRBD1 (5 bases). Germline CDR1 SGHNT, CDR2 YYREEE (reference sequence). V was clipped by 4 bases and J by 8 bases, with 18 bases between them. There are 14 residues in the CDR3. Here the CDR3 DNA reads TGTGCCAGCAGCCGAGCTACGATGACAGCCGAAGCTTTCTTT. Its translation: CASSRATMTAEAFF.

This chain connects TRBV7-7 to TRBJ2-1; the match to TRBD1 covers 9 bases. CDR1 and CDR2 from the germline V gene are SSHAT and FNYEAQ (reference sequence). CDR3 size: 13 residues. V lost 4 bases, J lost 9 bases, and 4 bases stayed unmatched. The CDR3 spells CASSSGQGIEQFF. Here the CDR3 DNA reads TGTGCCAGCAGCTCGGGACAGGGAATTGAGCAGTTCTTC.

This clone was detected only a few times. The same CDR3 is also encoded by other DNA sequences in this sample. The chain joins TRBV28 to TRBJ2-7; 9 nucleotides agree with TRBD1. The CDR3 loop spans 15 amino acids. Germline V CDR1 and CDR2: MDHEN, SYDVKM. The junction had 5 bases not matched to a gene; V was cut back by 2 bases and J by 3 bases. The DNA of the CDR3 is TGTGCCAGCAGTTTAGGTGGGACAGGGTACTACGAGCAGTACTTC. It yields the protein CASSLGGTGYYEQYF.

This clone was found a few times. The chain is built from TRBV5-4 and TRBJ2-1; no reliable D call. The germline gives CDR1 SGHNT, CDR2 YYREEE (reference sequence). V was shortened by 5 bases and J by 0 bases, with 12 bases between the two germline ends. The CDR3 spans 15 residues. CDR3 bases: TGTGCCAGCAGGCCAACTGTAAGCTCCTACAATGAGCAGTTCTTC. This codes for CASRPTVSSYNEQFF.

The V and J genes are TRBV19 and TRBJ1-5, with D possibly being TRBD1 (5 bases). Per germline, CDR1 LNHDA and CDR2 SQIVND (reference sequence). V lost 5 bases to trimming and J lost 5 bases, with 19 bases between them. The CDR3 runs 16 residues. The CDR3 coding sequence is TGTGCCAGTAGTGCTCGTAGGCAGGGAGGTGATCAGCCCCAGCATTTT. It translates to CASSARRQGGDQPQHF.

J is TRBJ2-5 and V is TRBV11-2; TRBD1 matches at 9 bases. J was trimmed by 5 bases and V by 6 bases; bases with no gene match: 10. The CDR3 contains 15 residues. Germline V gene sequence: CDR1 SGHAT, CDR2 FQNNGV. The CDR3, as DNA: TGTGCCAGCAGTCCCCGACAGGGGGGTAGGGAGACCCAGTACTTC. Translated: CASSPRQGGRETQYF.

The CDR3 DNA reads as TGCGCCAGCAGCCAAGAACCAGGTACTAGCGGGTCCTACGAGCAGTACTTC. It yields the protein CASSQEPGTSGSYEQYF. V is TRBV4-1 and J is TRBJ2-7; 9 bases match TRBD2. Trimming took 0 bases from V and 1 from J; bases not matched to a gene: 7. CDR1 MGHRA and CDR2 YSYEKL come from the germline V gene. This CDR3 comprises 17 residues.

V usage is TRBV25-1 and J usage is TRBJ2-7; D is perhaps TRBD1 (6 bases). CDR3 length: 16 residues. Trimming cost V 3 bases and J 4 bases, with 19 bases left between them. CDR1 and CDR2 from the germline V gene are MGHDK and SYGVNS. The CDR3 region has the DNA TGTGCCAGCAGTGAGGGGACACCGGCCCATGTTTACGAGCAGTACTTC. Protein product: CASSEGTPAHVYEQYF.

The V call is TRBV14, the J call TRBJ1-4, with unresolved D. Looked up from germline, CDR1 is SGHDN and CDR2 is FVKESK. The CDR3 runs to 14 residues. Trimming stripped 3 bases from V and 2 bases from J, with 7 bases between. The chain's CDR3 is CASSHGETNEKLFF. CDR3 DNA: TGTGCCAGCAGCCACGGAGAGACTAATGAAAAACTGTTTTTT.

The chain has TRBV28 and TRBJ1-6, with a possible D match to TRBD1 (6 bases). The CDR3 sequence is 13 residues long. The germline V and J ends were trimmed by 7 bases and 9 bases, with 13 bases remaining between them. The V gene's germline CDR1 is MDHEN and CDR2 SYDVKM. The chain's CDR3 is CASKGGAGSPLHF. The CDR3 DNA reads as TGTGCCAGCAAGGGGGGGGCTGGTTCACCCCTCCACTTT.

The rearrangement uses TRBV27 and TRBJ1-1; D is unresolved. The CDR3 is made up of 15 amino acids. Germline assignment: CDR1 MNHEY and CDR2 SMNVEV (reference sequence). The V end was cut by 4 bases, the J end by 2 bases, with 14 bases between. The DNA for the CDR3 is TGTGCCAGCAGTTCCCCACTGGCGGTTAACACTGAAGCTTTCTTT. This sequence encodes CASSSPLAVNTEAFF.

This chain uses TRBV28 with TRBJ2-5; 12 positions match TRBD1. The J call may be wrong; the DNA end is better matched by TRBJ2-7. The CDR3 consists of 14 residues. CDR1 is MDHEN, CDR2 SYDVKM, per germline. CDR3 sequence (DNA): TGTGCCAGCAGGGCCGGGACAGGGGGCGTCGAGCAGTACTTC. Residues: CASRAGTGGVEQYF.

This clone was seen a handful of times. The chain recombines TRBV29-1 with TRBJ1-2; maybe TRBD1 (5 bases). V was shortened by 4 bases and J by 8 bases, with 17 bases between the two germline ends. The CDR3 consists of 13 residues. Germline V CDR1 and CDR2: SQVTM, ANQGSEA. The CDR3 region has the DNA TGCAGCGTTGTGGGGCAGAGTCTAGGGGGCTACACCTTC. Translation gives CSVVGQSLGGYTF.

With regard to this clone: No conserved phenylalanine or tryptophan ends this CDR3, so it is likely a read error. This sequence joins TRBV30 and TRBJ1-2; D gene uncertain. In germline, CDR1 is GTSNPN, CDR2 SVGIG (reference sequence). The CDR3 length is 12 residues. V was trimmed by 2 bases and J by 8 bases, leaving 12 bases between them. The CDR3 DNA reads as TGTGCCTGGAGTCTCCACAATGGAGGCTACACCTTA. Translated: CAWSLHNGGYTL.

V and J are TRBV11-1 and TRBJ2-2, with 10 positions matching TRBD2. The CDR3 extends over 16 amino acids. Trimming took 5 bases from V and 7 from J; bases not matched to a gene: 10. Germline CDR1 SGHAT, CDR2 FQDESV (reference sequence). CDR3 bases: TGTGCCAGCAGCCGTCCGAGCGGGGGGGCGCGCGGGGAGCTGTTTTTT. This encodes CASSRPSGGARGELFF.

The chain carries TRBV19 and TRBJ1-1, with D possibly TRBD1 on 5 matching bases. Trimming left V 1 base short and J 4 bases short, with 10 bases between. CDR3 length: 14 residues. CDR1 LNHDA and CDR2 SQIVND come from the germline V gene (reference sequence). In DNA form, the CDR3 reads TGTGCCAGTAGTATAGCACCCAGGGTCACTGAAGCTTTCTTT. Translating gives CASSIAPRVTEAFF. Together with reference TRBV19 and TRBJ1-1, the CDR3 gives the full variable domain: DGGITQSPKYLFRKEGQNVTLSCEQNLNHDAMYWYRQDPGQGLRLIYYSQIVNDFQKGDIAEGYSVSREKKESFPLTVTSAQKNPTAFYLCASSIAPRVTEAFFGQGTRLTVV.

This clone occurred a few times. V gene TRBV28 combines with J gene TRBJ2-1, with a possible D match to TRBD1 (5 bases). The CDR3 runs to 14 residues. Trimming cost V 3 bases and J 3 bases, with 9 bases left between them. Germline CDR1 and CDR2: MDHEN and SYDVKM. CDR3 in amino acids: CASSFIDSYNEQFF. DNA for the CDR3: TGTGCCAGCAGTTTTATAGACAGCTACAATGAGCAGTTCTTC. The variable domain in full, completed from reference TRBV28 and TRBJ2-1, reads DVKVTQSSRYLVKRTGEKVFLECVQDMDHENMFWYRQDPGLGLRLIYFSYDVKMKEKGDIPEGYSVSREKKERFSLILESASTNQTSMYLCASSFIDSYNEQFFGPGTRLTVL.

This chain's CDR3 is CASSYHTGGTEAFF. CDR3 nucleotide sequence: TGTGCCAGCAGTTACCACACAGGGGGCACTGAAGCTTTCTTT. The chain employs TRBV6-5 and TRBJ1-1; the match to TRBD1 covers 8 bases. Germline values: CDR1 MNHEY, CDR2 SVGAGI. The CDR3 consists of 14 residues. The V segment lost 2 bases and the J segment 4 bases; nucleotides outside the gene matches: 3.

The chain is built from TRBV7-8 and TRBJ2-5, with 7 bases aligning to TRBD1. The ends lost 5 bases at V and 4 bases at J; junction bases unmatched: 4. Per the germline V gene, CDR1 is SGHVS and CDR2 is FQNEAQ. This CDR3 region has 13 residues. The CDR3 region has the DNA TGTGCCAGCAGCCCCGGGGACAGAGAGACCCAGTACTTC. Protein sequence: CASSPGDRETQYF.

This chain uses TRBV11-2 with TRBJ1-5; TRBD1 matches at 8 bases. Germline V gene sequence: CDR1 SGHAT, CDR2 FQNNGV. Trimming cost V 6 bases and J 6 bases; bases outside gene matches: 4. This CDR3 is built from 13 residues. CDR3 nucleotide sequence: TGTGCCAGCAGTGGACAGGGAAGTCAGCCCCAGCATTTT. It translates to CASSGQGSQPQHF.